This T cell receptor beta chain was identified during a study of regulatory T cells in long-lasting Graves disease. This sample's time point: newly diagnosed GD, antithyroid drugs for less than 3 months. PBMC-derived RNA was used for the TCR library. The source of the patients was an endocrinology department in Xi'an, China. Tubes containing EDTA received 8 to 9.5 milliliters of drawn peripheral blood. Through Arm-PCR of CDR3 regions and iRepertoire HTBI primers, TCR beta libraries were built. Authors' methods: Across all samples, roughly 62 TRBV segments and 15 or so TRBJ segments were identified. MiXCR was run by TCRdb on the multiplex PCR reads, yielding one entry per CDR3 protein. The V and J calls were determined by TCRdb, not by the authors. Of 350,000 to 550,000 distinct CDR3 sequences listed, 11% to 15% are singletons. In its sample, this clonotype was seen many times. The length of the CDR3 is 14 residues. V lost 8 bases to trimming and J lost 6 bases, with 20 bases between them. CDR1 and CDR2 from the germline V gene are MNHNS and SASEGT.

Separately, the same data were catalogued under a study of T cells in Graves' hyperthyroidism and ophthalmopathy. That source notes: A 13 V-J model separated ophthalmopathy from stable hyperthyroidism.

Material: peripheral blood mononuclear cells (PBMCs), obtained at new diagnosis, from a patient treated with antithyroid drugs. This sequence joins TRBV6-1 and TRBJ2-7, with D tentatively TRBD1 (6 bases). This receptor was identified in a woman between 50 and 59 years old with Graves disease. The CDR3 nucleotides read TGTGCCAGCGCCGAAACAGGGTTAAGAGGCGAGCAGTACTTC. It is translated as CASAETGLRGEQYF.